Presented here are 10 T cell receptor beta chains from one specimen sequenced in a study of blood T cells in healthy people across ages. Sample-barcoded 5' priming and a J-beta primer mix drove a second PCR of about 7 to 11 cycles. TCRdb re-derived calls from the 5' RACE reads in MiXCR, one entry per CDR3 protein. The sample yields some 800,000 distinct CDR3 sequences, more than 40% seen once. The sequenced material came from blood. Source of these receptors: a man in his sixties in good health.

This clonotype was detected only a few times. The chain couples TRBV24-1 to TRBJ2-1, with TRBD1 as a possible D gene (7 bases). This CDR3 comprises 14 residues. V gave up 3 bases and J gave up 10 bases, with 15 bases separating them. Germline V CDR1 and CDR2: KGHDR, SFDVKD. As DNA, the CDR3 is TGTGCCACCAGTGATACCAGGGGGGATTGGGAGCAGTTCTTC. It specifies CATSDTRGDWEQFF.

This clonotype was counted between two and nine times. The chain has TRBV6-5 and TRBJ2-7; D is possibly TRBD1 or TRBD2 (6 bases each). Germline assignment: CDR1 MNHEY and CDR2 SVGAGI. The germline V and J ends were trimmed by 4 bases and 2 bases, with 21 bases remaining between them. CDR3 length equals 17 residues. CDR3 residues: CASSSVFYRGHTYEQYF. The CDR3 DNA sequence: TGTGCCAGCAGTTCCGTATTTTATCGGGGGCACACCTACGAGCAGTACTTC.

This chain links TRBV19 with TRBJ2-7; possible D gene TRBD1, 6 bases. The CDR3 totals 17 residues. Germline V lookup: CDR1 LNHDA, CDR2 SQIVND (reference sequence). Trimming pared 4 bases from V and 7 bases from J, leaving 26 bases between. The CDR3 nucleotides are TGTGCCAGTAGTAAGTCTGGACTGGGGGCAGACTACAATGAGCAGTACTTC. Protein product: CASSKSGLGADYNEQYF.

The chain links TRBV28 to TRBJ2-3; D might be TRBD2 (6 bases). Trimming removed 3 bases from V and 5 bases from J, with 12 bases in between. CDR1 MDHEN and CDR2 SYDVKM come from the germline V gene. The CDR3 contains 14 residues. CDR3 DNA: TGTGCCAGCAGTTTTACTAGCTCGGTAGATACGCAGTATTTT. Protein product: CASSFTSSVDTQYF.

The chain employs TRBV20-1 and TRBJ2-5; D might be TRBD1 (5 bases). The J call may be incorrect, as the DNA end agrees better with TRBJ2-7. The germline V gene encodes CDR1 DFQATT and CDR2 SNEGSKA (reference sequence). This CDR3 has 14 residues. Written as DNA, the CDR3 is TGCAGTGCTAGAGTGTCAGGGTTTACCTACGAGCAGTACTTC. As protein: CSARVSGFTYEQYF.

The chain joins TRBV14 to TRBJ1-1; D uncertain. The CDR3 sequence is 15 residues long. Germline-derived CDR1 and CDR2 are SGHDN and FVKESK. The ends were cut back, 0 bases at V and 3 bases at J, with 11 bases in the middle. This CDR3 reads CASSQDLIRYTEAFF. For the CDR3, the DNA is TGTGCCAGCAGCCAAGATCTTATCAGATACACTGAAGCTTTCTTT.

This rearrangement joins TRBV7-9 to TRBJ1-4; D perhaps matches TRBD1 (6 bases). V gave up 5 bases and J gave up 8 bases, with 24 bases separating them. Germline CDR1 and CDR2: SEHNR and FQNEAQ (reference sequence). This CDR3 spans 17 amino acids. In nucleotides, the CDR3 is TGTGCCAGCAGCCCCATAAACAGCCAGGGGTATGGGGAAAAACTGTTTTTT. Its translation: CASSPINSQGYGEKLFF.

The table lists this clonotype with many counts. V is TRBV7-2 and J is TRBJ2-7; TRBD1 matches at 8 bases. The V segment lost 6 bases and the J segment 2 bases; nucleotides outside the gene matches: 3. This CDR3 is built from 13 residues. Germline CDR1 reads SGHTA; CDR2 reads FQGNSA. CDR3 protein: CASSRQGTYEQYF. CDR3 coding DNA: TGTGCCAGCAGTCGACAGGGGACCTACGAGCAGTACTTC.

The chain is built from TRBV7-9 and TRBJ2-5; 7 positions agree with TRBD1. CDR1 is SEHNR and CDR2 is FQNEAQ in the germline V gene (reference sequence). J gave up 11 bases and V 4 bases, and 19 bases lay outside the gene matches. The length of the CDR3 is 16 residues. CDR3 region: CASSSFGEGAPWEQYF. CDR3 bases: TGTGCCAGCAGCTCATTCGGAGAGGGGGCCCCTTGGGAGCAGTACTTC.

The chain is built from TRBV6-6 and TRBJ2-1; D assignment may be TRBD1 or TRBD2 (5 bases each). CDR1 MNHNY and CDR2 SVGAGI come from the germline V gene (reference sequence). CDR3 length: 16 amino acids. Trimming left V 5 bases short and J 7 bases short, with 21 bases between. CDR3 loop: CASSQRDPIQRNEQFF. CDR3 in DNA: TGTGCCAGCAGTCAACGGGACCCAATCCAACGGAATGAGCAGTTCTTC.